This T cell receptor (beta chain) emerged from a study of cytomegalovirus exposure and HLA in healthy donors. Study-level findings and limits: Upon later analysis, HLA-associated TCR beta chains proved more clonally expanded than other, equally common chains. A later analysis found that most CMV-associated TCR beta chains appeared HLA-restricted.

About this clone itself: Antigen: not known.

The germline gives CDR1 MNHEY, CDR2 SVGAGI. The V and J ends lost 4 bases and 7 bases respectively, with 13 bases between them. The CDR3 extends over 13 amino acids. Amplification used 60 Vbeta primers and 13 Jbeta primers. Clones were read by immunoSEQ multiplex PCR, and TCRdb kept only the in-frame ones, dropping some. The table has approximately 180,000 clones, 77% seen once; the top ten hold 1.4% to 1.5%. Sequenced: PBMCs. This receptor was obtained from a woman younger than 45 in good health and CMV-seropositive. This chain links TRBV6-5 with TRBJ1-1; D uncertain. The CDR3 loop is CASSSKSPYEAFF. DNA for the CDR3: TGTGCCAGCAGTTCCAAAAGCCCCTATGAAGCTTTCTTT.